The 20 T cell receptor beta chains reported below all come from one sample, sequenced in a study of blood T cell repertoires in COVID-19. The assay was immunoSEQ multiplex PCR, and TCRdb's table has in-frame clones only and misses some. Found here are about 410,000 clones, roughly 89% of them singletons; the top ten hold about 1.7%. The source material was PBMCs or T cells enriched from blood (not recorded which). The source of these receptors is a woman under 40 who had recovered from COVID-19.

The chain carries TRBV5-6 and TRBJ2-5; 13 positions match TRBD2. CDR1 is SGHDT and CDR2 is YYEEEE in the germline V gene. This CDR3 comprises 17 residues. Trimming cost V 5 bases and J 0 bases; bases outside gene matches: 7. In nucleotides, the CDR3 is TGTGCCAGCAGTGGGACTAGCGGGGTACCGTACCAAGAGACCCAGTACTTC. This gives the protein CASSGTSGVPYQETQYF.

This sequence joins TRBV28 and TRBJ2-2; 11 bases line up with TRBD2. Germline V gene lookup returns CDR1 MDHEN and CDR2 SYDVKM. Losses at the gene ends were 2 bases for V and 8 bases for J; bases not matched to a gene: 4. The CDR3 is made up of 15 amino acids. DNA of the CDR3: TGTGCCAGCAGTTTAACTAGCGGGGGCCTTGGGGAGCTGTTTTTT. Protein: CASSLTSGGLGELFF.

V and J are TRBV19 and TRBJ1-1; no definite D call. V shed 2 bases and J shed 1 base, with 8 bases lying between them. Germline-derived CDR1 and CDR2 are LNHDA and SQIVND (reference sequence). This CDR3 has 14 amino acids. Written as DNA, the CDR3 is TGTGCCAGTAGTATAATAGGAGAGAACACTGAAGCTTTCTTT. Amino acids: CASSIIGENTEAFF.

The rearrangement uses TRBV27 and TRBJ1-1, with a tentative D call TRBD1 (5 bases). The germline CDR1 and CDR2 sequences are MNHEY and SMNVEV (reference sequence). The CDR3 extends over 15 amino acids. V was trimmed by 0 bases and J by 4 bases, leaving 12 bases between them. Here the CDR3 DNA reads TGTGCCAGCAGTTTATCCGTTCGGGGGGGCACTGAAGCTTTCTTT. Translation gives CASSLSVRGGTEAFF.

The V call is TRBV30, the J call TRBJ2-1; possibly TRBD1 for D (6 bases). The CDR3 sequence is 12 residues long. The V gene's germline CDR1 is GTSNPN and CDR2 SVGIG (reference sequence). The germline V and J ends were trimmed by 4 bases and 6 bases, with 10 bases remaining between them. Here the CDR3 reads CAWTGDRNEQFF. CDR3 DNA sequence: TGTGCCTGGACAGGGGATCGCAATGAGCAGTTCTTC.

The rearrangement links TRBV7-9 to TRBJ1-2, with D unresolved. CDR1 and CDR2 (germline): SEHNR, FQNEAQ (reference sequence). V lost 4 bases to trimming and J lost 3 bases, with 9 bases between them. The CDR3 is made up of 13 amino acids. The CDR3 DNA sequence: TGTGCCAGCAGCTCGGGTACCTACTATGGCTACACCTTC. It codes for CASSSGTYYGYTF.

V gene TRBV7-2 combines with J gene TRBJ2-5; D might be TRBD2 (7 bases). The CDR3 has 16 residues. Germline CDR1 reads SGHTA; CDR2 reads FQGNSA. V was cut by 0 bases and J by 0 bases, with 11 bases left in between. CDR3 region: CASSLAGGGYQETQYF. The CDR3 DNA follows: TGTGCCAGCAGCTTAGCCGGCGGGGGCTACCAAGAGACCCAGTACTTC.

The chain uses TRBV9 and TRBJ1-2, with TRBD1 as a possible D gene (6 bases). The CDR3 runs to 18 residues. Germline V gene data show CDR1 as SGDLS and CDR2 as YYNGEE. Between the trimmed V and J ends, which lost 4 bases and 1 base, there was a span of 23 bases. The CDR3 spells CASSSLLRVQGNNYGYTF. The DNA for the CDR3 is TGTGCCAGCAGCAGCCTTCTCCGCGTTCAGGGGAATAACTATGGCTACACCTTC.

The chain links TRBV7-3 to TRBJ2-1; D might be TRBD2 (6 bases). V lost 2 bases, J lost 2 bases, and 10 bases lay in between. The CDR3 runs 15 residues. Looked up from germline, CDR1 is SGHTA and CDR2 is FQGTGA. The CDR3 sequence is CASSLAGFPYNEQFF. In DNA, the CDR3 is TGTGCCAGCAGCTTAGCGGGATTCCCCTACAATGAGCAGTTCTTC.

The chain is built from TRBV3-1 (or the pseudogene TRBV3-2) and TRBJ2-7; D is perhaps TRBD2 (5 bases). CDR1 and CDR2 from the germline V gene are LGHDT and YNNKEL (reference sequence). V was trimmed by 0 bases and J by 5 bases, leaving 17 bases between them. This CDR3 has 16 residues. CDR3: CASSQDPSGFPHEQYF. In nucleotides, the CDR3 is TGTGCCAGCAGCCAAGATCCTTCGGGATTTCCCCACGAGCAGTACTTC.

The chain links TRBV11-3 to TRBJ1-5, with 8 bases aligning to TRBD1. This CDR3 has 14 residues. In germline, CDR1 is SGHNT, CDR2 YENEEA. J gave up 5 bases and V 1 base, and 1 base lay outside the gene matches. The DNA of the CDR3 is TGTGCCAGCAGCTTAGTGACAGGGGATCAGCCCCAGCATTTT. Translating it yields CASSLVTGDQPQHF.

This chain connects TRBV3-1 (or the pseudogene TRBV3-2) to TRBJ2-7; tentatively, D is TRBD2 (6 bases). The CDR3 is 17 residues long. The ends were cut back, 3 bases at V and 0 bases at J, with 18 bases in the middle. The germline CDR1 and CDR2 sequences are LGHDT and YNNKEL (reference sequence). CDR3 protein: CASSQRPGGVYSYEQYF. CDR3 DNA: TGTGCCAGCAGCCAGAGGCCCGGAGGGGTTTACTCCTACGAGCAGTACTTC.

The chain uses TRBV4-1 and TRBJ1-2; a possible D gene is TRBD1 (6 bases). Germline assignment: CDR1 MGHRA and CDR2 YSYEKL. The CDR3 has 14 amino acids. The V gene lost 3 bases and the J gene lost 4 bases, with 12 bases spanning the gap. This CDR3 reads CASSHFRDIYGYTF. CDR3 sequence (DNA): TGCGCCAGCAGCCACTTCCGGGACATCTATGGCTACACCTTC.

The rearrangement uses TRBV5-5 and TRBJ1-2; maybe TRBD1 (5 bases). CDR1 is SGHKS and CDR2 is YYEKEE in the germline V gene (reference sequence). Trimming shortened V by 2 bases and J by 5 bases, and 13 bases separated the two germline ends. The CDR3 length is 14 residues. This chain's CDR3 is CASSFEQGSYGYTF. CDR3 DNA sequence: TGTGCCAGCAGCTTTGAGCAGGGTAGTTATGGCTACACCTTC.

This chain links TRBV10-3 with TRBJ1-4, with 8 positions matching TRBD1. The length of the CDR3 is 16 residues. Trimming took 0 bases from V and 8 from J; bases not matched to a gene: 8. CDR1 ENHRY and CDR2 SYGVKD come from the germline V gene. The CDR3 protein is CAISESAGQVWEKLFF. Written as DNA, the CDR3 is TGTGCCATCAGTGAGTCTGCGGGACAGGTTTGGGAAAAACTGTTTTTT.

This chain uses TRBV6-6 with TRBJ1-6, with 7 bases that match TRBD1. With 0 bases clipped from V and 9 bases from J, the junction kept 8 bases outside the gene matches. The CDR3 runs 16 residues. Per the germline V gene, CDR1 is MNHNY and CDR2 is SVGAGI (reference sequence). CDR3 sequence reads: CASSYSGNRGGSPLHF. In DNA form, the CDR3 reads TGTGCCAGCAGTTACTCCGGAAACAGGGGAGGTTCACCCCTCCACTTT.

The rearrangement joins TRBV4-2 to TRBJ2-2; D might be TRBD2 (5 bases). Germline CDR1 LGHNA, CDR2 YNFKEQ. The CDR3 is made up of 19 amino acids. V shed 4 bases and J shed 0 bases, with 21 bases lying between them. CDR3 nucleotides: TGTGCCAGCAGCCTTCAGCTAGCATTGATTCTCGCGAACACCGGGGAGCTGTTTTTT. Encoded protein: CASSLQLALILANTGELFF.

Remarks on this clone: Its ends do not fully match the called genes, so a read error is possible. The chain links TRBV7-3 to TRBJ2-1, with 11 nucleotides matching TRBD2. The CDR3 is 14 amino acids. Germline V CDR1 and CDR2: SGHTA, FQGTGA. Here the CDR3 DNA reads TGTGCCAGCGTAGCTAGCGGGGGGTACAGTGAGCAGTTCTTC. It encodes CASVASGGYSEQFF.

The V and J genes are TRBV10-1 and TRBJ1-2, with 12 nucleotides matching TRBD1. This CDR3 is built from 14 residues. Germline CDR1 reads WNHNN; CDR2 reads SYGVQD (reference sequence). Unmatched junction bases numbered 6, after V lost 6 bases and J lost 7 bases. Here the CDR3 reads CASSPGTGGRGYTF. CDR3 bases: TGCGCCAGCAGCCCCGGGACAGGGGGCCGTGGCTACACCTTC.

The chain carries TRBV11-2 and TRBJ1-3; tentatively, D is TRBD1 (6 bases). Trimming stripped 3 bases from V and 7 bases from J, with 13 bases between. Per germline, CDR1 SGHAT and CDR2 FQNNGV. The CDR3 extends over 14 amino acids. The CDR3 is CASSLAQGGNTIYF. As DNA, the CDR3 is TGTGCCAGCAGCTTGGCACAGGGCGGGAACACCATATATTTT.